A single sample gave rise to the 32 T cell receptor beta chains below, sequenced in a study of CD8 T cells in ankylosing spondylitis. TCRdb analysed the 5' RACE reads with MiXCR anew, one entry per CDR3 protein. The sample records approximately 350,000 distinct CDR3 sequences, 20% to 25% being singletons. Sequenced: blood, either unsorted or a sorted T cell fraction (not recorded which). Source of these receptors: a male donor with ankylosing spondylitis or in good health (not recorded which).

This rearrangement joins TRBV13 to TRBJ2-3, with 8 nucleotides matching TRBD1. CDR3 length: 15 residues. Germline CDR1 PRHDT, CDR2 FYEKMQ (reference sequence). J was trimmed by 2 bases and V by 5 bases; bases with no gene match: 6. CDR3 region: CASSNGDRNTDTQYF. For the CDR3, the DNA is TGTGCCAGCAGCAACGGGGACAGGAACACAGATACGCAGTATTTT.

The chain carries TRBV20-1 and TRBJ2-6; 7 bases map to TRBD1. In germline, CDR1 is DFQATT, CDR2 SNEGSKA (reference sequence). The CDR3 is made up of 14 amino acids. The V segment lost 6 bases and the J segment 2 bases; nucleotides outside the gene matches: 4. CDR3: CSAPGQAGANVLTF. The CDR3 nucleotides read TGCAGTGCCCCTGGACAGGCTGGGGCCAACGTCCTGACTTTC.

V is TRBV14 and J is TRBJ2-1, with D possibly matching TRBD1 (6 bases). The germline V gene encodes CDR1 SGHDN and CDR2 FVKESK. The germline V and J ends were trimmed by 5 bases and 4 bases, with 12 bases remaining between them. The CDR3 extends over 14 amino acids. The CDR3 DNA sequence: TGTGCCAGCAGCTCAGGGGCCGATTACAATGAGCAGTTCTTC. Translating gives CASSSGADYNEQFF.

The chain has TRBV27 and TRBJ2-7; D gene unclear. The germline V and J ends were trimmed by 8 bases and 2 bases, with 13 bases remaining between them. Germline V gene lookup returns CDR1 MNHEY and CDR2 SMNVEV (reference sequence). The CDR3 sequence is 13 residues long. The chain's CDR3 is CASGPTDPYEQYF. As DNA, the CDR3 is TGTGCCAGCGGCCCGACGGACCCCTACGAGCAGTACTTC.

This clonotype was detected ten times or more. The CDR3 DNA is TGTGCCAGCAGTAGGGACGTGACAGGGTATTATGCAGAGACCCAGTACTTC. This encodes CASSRDVTGYYAETQYF. This sequence joins TRBV27 and TRBJ2-5; 7 nucleotides align to TRBD1. The ends lost 5 bases at V and 4 bases at J; junction bases unmatched: 16. Germline CDR1 reads MNHEY; CDR2 reads SMNVEV (reference sequence). CDR3 length: 17 amino acids.

The CDR3, as DNA: TGTGCCAGCAGCCAAGAACCTGGCCTCTGGGAAAACAATGAGCAGTTCTTC. Translated: CASSQEPGLWENNEQFF. V is TRBV4-2 and J is TRBJ2-1, with D uncertain. This CDR3 contains 17 residues. Trimming left V 0 bases short and J 5 bases short, with 17 bases between. Germline assignment: CDR1 LGHNA and CDR2 YNFKEQ.

This clonotype showed up just a few times. The chain couples TRBV4-1 to TRBJ2-1; no clear D. The CDR3 is made up of 11 amino acids. Germline V gene lookup returns CDR1 MGHRA and CDR2 YSYEKL. V gave up 2 bases and J gave up 10 bases, with 6 bases separating them. The CDR3 loop reads CASSQHAEQFF. Here the CDR3 DNA reads TGCGCCAGCAGCCAACATGCGGAGCAGTTCTTC.

This rearrangement joins TRBV5-1 to TRBJ2-1, with 8 bases lining up with TRBD2. V lost 7 bases, J lost 3 bases, and 12 bases stayed unmatched. The CDR3 contains 16 residues. Germline V gives CDR1 SGHRS, CDR2 YFSETQ. The CDR3 DNA sequence: TGCGCCAGCGGCCCTTTATCGAGCGGGGGCTACAATGAGCAGTTCTTC. It codes for CASGPLSSGGYNEQFF.

V and J are TRBV29-1 and TRBJ2-7; possible D gene TRBD2, 6 bases. The CDR3 runs to 13 residues. V was clipped by 4 bases and J by 2 bases, with 12 bases between them. Germline V gene data show CDR1 as SQVTM and CDR2 as ANQGSEA. CDR3 protein: CSVVAGGTYEQYF. CDR3 sequence (DNA): TGCAGCGTTGTCGCCGGGGGAACCTACGAGCAGTACTTC.

The chain recombines TRBV27 with TRBJ2-7; 7 bases are a match to TRBD2. V gave up 7 bases and J gave up 7 bases; unmatched junction bases: 10. CDR1 and CDR2 from the germline V gene are MNHEY and SMNVEV (reference sequence). The length of the CDR3 is 13 residues. CDR3 region: CASTDTPLAEQYF. CDR3 in DNA: TGTGCCAGCACGGACACCCCACTAGCGGAGCAGTACTTC.

The V gene is TRBV11-2, the J gene TRBJ2-5; D is uncertain. The CDR3 length is 15 residues. Per the germline V gene, CDR1 is SGHAT and CDR2 is FQNNGV. Trimming removed 0 bases at V and 1 base at J, with 9 bases between. CDR3 sequence reads: CASSLEWLSQETQYF. Here the CDR3 DNA reads TGTGCCAGCAGCTTAGAGTGGCTATCCCAAGAGACCCAGTACTTC. Together with reference TRBV11-2 and TRBJ2-5, the CDR3 gives the full variable domain: EAGVAQSPRYKIIEKRQSVAFWCNPISGHATLYWYQQILGQGPKLLIQFQNNGVVDDSQLPKDRFSAERLKGVDSTLKIQPAKLEDSAVYLCASSLEWLSQETQYFGPGTRLLVL.

This clonotype was observed a few times. This chain connects TRBV20-1 to TRBJ2-7; D possibly corresponds to TRBD2 (5 bases). Germline V gene lookup returns CDR1 DFQATT and CDR2 SNEGSKA (reference sequence). The CDR3 covers 14 residues. The V gene lost 6 bases and the J gene lost 1 base, with 16 bases spanning the gap. The DNA for the CDR3 is TGCAGTGCCCTCCTCGCGGGTTCTTCCTACGAGCAGTACTTC. Translated, it gives CSALLAGSSYEQYF.

This clonotype was seen a handful of times. The chain carries TRBV10-3 and TRBJ2-7, with D maybe TRBD1 (5 bases). Germline values: CDR1 ENHRY, CDR2 SYGVKD. The CDR3 is made up of 14 amino acids. The V and J ends lost 3 bases and 3 bases respectively, with 12 bases between them. The CDR3 DNA follows: TGTGCCATCAGTGACGCAGGGTCGGTCTACGAGCAGTACTTC. Translation: CAISDAGSVYEQYF.

V usage is TRBV12-3 or TRBV12-4 and J usage is TRBJ2-7; D unclear. CDR3 size: 14 residues. V was trimmed by 6 bases and J by 0 bases, leaving 12 bases between them. CDR3 sequence (DNA): TGTGCCAGCAGCCCGTTAGGCAGCTCCTACGAGCAGTACTTC. The encoded protein is CASSPLGSSYEQYF.

This chain connects TRBV7-9 to TRBJ2-7, with TRBD1 matching over 12 bases. With V trimmed by 4 bases and J by 6 bases, 7 bases remained unmatched. Germline CDR1 is SEHNR and CDR2 is FQNEAQ (reference sequence). The CDR3 is 15 amino acids. Written as DNA, the CDR3 is TGTGCCAGCAGCTCCCCGGGACAGGGGGCGGTCGAGCAGTACTTC. Translating it yields CASSSPGQGAVEQYF.

This clonotype appeared a few times. The genes are TRBV7-9 and TRBJ2-1, with no clear D. This CDR3 has 13 residues. From germline, CDR1 is SEHNR and CDR2 FQNEAQ (reference sequence). Trimming left V 4 bases short and J 3 bases short, with 7 bases between. In DNA, the CDR3 is TGTGCCAGCAGCTCAGACCACTACAATGAGCAGTTCTTC. Protein: CASSSDHYNEQFF.

Only a few counts were recorded for this clonotype. The V call is TRBV12-3 or TRBV12-4, the J call TRBJ2-5, with TRBD2 matching 14 bases. The junction had 7 bases not matched to a gene; V was cut back by 6 bases and J by 4 bases. CDR3 length equals 16 residues. CDR3 sequence: CASSPGGTSGGETQYF. CDR3 in DNA: TGTGCCAGCAGCCCGGGTGGGACTAGCGGGGGAGAGACCCAGTACTTC.

The chain joins TRBV28 to TRBJ2-7; D unclear. V shed 5 bases and J shed 3 bases, with 17 bases lying between them. Germline assignment: CDR1 MDHEN and CDR2 SYDVKM. This CDR3 region has 15 residues. The CDR3 sequence: CASSPRQEWVYEQYF. The CDR3 DNA sequence: TGTGCCAGCAGTCCCAGGCAGGAGTGGGTCTACGAGCAGTACTTC.

V gene TRBV20-1 combines with J gene TRBJ2-5; the D is unclear. Germline V gene data show CDR1 as DFQATT and CDR2 as SNEGSKA (reference sequence). This CDR3 is built from 12 residues. V gave up 7 bases and J gave up 5 bases, with 14 bases separating them. The CDR3 DNA reads TGCAGTGGGGTCTATATCGGGGAGACCCAGTACTTC. Its protein product is CSGVYIGETQYF.

The chain uses TRBV12-3 or TRBV12-4 and TRBJ2-7, with D perhaps matching TRBD1 or TRBD2 (5 bases each). V was clipped by 5 bases and J by 5 bases, with 10 bases between them. The CDR3 runs 12 residues. The CDR3 is CASSGTEDEQYF. As DNA, the CDR3 is TGTGCCAGCAGTGGGACCGAGGACGAGCAGTACTTC.

This clonotype was observed a few times. The rearrangement links TRBV3-1 to TRBJ2-7; 8 bases are shared with TRBD1. Trimming cost V 4 bases and J 0 bases; bases outside gene matches: 17. CDR3 length: 19 residues. Germline V gene lookup returns CDR1 LGHDT and CDR2 YNNKEL (reference sequence). In DNA form, the CDR3 reads TGTGCCAGCAGCCTTTCAATACGAGCCACAGGGGGAAGCTCCTACGAGCAGTACTTC. It is translated as CASSLSIRATGGSSYEQYF.

In its sample, this clonotype was seen many times. The chain employs TRBV25-1 and TRBJ2-7; D is uncertain. The V gene lost 7 bases and the J gene lost 1 base, with 2 bases spanning the gap. The germline V gene has CDR1 MGHDK and CDR2 SYGVNS. The CDR3 length is 10 residues. The CDR3 DNA is TGTGCCAGCAAGTCCTACGAGCAGTACTTC. Encoded protein: CASKSYEQYF.

This clonotype was counted only a few times. The rearrangement joins TRBV10-3 to TRBJ2-2; possibly TRBD1 for D (5 bases). Germline V gives CDR1 ENHRY, CDR2 SYGVKD. The length of the CDR3 is 15 residues. The V end lost 0 bases, the J end lost 1 base, and 6 bases lay between the germline ends. The CDR3 DNA reads TGTGCCATCAGTGAGTCAGGGGAGAACACCGGGGAGCTGTTTTTT. Its translation is CAISESGENTGELFF.

This clonotype was seen only a few times. The rearrangement joins TRBV14 to TRBJ2-5; D gene unclear. The J call may not be correct, given that the DNA end is closer to TRBJ2-3. Germline-derived CDR1 and CDR2 are SGHDN and FVKESK. The CDR3 is 11 residues long. This chain's CDR3 is CASSQGGTQYF. The CDR3, as DNA: TGTGCCAGCAGCCAAGGAGGTACGCAGTATTTT.

Many counts were recorded for this clonotype. This chain uses TRBV27 with TRBJ1-1; D might be TRBD1 (5 bases). The V end was cut by 3 bases, the J end by 0 bases, with 8 bases between. CDR1 is MNHEY and CDR2 is SMNVEV in the germline V gene (reference sequence). CDR3 length equals 14 residues. CDR3 nucleotide sequence: TGTGCCAGCAGTTTGGGGGAGGTGAACACTGAAGCTTTCTTT. It codes for CASSLGEVNTEAFF.

The chain joins TRBV7-8 to TRBJ2-4; no clear D. In germline, CDR1 is SGHVS, CDR2 FQNEAQ. This CDR3 contains 16 residues. The V and J ends lost 4 bases and 0 bases respectively, with 13 bases between them. The CDR3 loop is CASSSGVLLAKNIQYF. The CDR3 DNA is TGTGCCAGCAGCTCTGGCGTTCTCTTAGCCAAAAACATTCAGTACTTC.

This clonotype showed up just a few times. This chain links TRBV4-1 with TRBJ2-1, with a tentative D call TRBD2 (5 bases). Germline values: CDR1 MGHRA, CDR2 YSYEKL. This CDR3 spans 14 amino acids. With 0 bases removed from V and 4 bases from J, the gap between germline ends came to 7 bases. CDR3 DNA sequence: TGCGCCAGCAGCCAAGATGGGAGTTACAATGAGCAGTTCTTC. It yields the protein CASSQDGSYNEQFF.

For this clonotype: At one boundary the junction diverges from the germline segment, which might be a read error. The rearrangement uses TRBV19 and TRBJ2-1; 8 bases map to TRBD1. Looked up from germline, CDR1 is LNHDA and CDR2 is SQIVND (reference sequence). This CDR3 is 13 amino acids long. CDR3 DNA sequence: TGTGCCACATCGGCAGGGGGCATAGATGAGCAGTTTTTC. It translates to CATSAGGIDEQFF.

The chain is built from TRBV15 and TRBJ2-5, with a tentative D call TRBD2 (5 bases). V lost 8 bases to trimming and J lost 1 base, with 5 bases between them. In germline, CDR1 is LNHNV, CDR2 YYDKDF (reference sequence). The CDR3 consists of 11 residues. The CDR3: CATRGQETQYF. As DNA, the CDR3 is TGTGCCACCCGGGGCCAAGAGACCCAGTACTTC.

In this sample, this clonotype turned up once. This chain uses TRBV7-9 with TRBJ2-1; D might be TRBD1 (5 bases). The CDR3 has 15 amino acids. V was trimmed by 5 bases and J by 4 bases, leaving 15 bases between them. Germline CDR1 and CDR2: SEHNR and FQNEAQ (reference sequence). DNA for the CDR3: TGTGCCAGCAGCCTCAATCTAGGGGCTTACAATGAGCAGTTCTTC. The encoded protein is CASSLNLGAYNEQFF.

The chain has TRBV11-2 and TRBJ2-1; the D gene is possibly TRBD1 (6 bases). CDR1 and CDR2 from the germline V gene are SGHAT and FQNNGV. CDR3 size: 15 residues. V was trimmed by 8 bases and J by 7 bases, leaving 21 bases between them. The DNA of the CDR3 is TGTGCCAGCGAGATGAGGGGGTGGGCCTCAAATGAGCAGTTCTTC. This translates into CASEMRGWASNEQFF.

This clonotype was detected a few times. This chain joins TRBV7-9 and TRBJ2-7; D ambiguous. V was shortened by 3 bases and J by 5 bases, with 14 bases between the two germline ends. Germline V gene lookup returns CDR1 SEHNR and CDR2 FQNEAQ (reference sequence). This CDR3 spans 14 amino acids. Written as DNA, the CDR3 is TGTGCCAGCAGCTTGACCCTCGGCTACCACGAGCAGTACTTC. Protein product: CASSLTLGYHEQYF.